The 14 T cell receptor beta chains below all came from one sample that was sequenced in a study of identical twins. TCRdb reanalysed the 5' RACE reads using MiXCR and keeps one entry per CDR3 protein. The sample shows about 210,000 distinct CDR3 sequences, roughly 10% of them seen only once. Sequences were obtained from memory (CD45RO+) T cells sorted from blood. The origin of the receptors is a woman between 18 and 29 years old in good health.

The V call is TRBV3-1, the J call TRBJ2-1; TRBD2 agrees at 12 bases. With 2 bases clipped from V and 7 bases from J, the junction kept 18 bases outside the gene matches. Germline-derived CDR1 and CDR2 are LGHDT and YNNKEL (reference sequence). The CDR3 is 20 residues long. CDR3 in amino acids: CASSQLSGTSGPGAGNEQFF. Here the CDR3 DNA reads TGTGCCAGCAGCCAACTTTCCGGGACTAGCGGGCCAGGGGCAGGGAATGAGCAGTTCTTC.

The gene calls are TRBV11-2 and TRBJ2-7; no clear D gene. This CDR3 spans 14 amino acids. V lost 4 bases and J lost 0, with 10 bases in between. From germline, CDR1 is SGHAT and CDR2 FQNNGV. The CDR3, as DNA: TGTGCCAGCAGCTCAGCGAGTGTCTCCTACGAGCAGTACTTC. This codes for CASSSASVSYEQYF.

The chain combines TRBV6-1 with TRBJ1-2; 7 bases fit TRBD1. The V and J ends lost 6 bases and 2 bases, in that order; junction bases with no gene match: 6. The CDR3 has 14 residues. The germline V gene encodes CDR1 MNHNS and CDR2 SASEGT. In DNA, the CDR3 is TGTGCCAGCAGACCGTACAGGGGAAACTATGGCTACACCTTC. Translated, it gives CASRPYRGNYGYTF.

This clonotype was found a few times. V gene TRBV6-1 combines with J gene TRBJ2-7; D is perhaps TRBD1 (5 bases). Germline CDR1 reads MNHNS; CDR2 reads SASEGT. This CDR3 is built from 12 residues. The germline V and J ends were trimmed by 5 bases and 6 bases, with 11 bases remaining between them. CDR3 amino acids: CASSKDSSEQYF. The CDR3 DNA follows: TGTGCCAGCAGTAAAGACAGCTCCGAGCAGTACTTC.

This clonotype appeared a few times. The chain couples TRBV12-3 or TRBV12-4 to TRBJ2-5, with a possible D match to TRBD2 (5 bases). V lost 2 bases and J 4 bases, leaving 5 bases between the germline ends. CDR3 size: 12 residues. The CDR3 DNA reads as TGTGCCAGCAGTTTACTAGCAGAGACCCAGTACTTC. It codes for CASSLLAETQYF.

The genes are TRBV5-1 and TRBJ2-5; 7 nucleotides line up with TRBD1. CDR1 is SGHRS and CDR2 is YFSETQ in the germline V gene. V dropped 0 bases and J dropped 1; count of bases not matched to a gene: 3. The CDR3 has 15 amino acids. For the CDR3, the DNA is TGCGCCAGCAGCTTGGCCGCAGGGGGCCAAGAGACCCAGTACTTC. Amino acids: CASSLAAGGQETQYF. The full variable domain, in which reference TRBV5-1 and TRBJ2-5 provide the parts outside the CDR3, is KAGVTQTPRYLIKTRGQQVTLSCSPISGHRSVSWYQQTPGQGLQFLFEYFSETQRNKGNFPGRFSGRQFSNSRSEMNVSTLELGDSALYLCASSLAAGGQETQYFGPGTRLLVL.

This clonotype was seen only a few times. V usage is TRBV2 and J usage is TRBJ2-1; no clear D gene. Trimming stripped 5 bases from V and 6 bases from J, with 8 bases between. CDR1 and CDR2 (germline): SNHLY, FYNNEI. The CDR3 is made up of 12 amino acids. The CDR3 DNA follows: TGTGCCAGCAGTACGGGCCGCAATGAGCAGTTCTTC. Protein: CASSTGRNEQFF.

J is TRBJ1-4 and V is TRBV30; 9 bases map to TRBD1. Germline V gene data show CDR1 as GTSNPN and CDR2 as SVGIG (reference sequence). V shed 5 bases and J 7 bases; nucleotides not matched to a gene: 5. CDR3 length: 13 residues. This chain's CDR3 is CAWDTGGGEKLFF. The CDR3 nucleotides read TGTGCCTGGGATACAGGGGGCGGTGAAAAACTGTTTTTT.

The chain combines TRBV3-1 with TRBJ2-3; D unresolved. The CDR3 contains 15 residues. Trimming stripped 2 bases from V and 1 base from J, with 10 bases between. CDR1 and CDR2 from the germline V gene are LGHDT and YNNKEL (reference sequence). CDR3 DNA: TGTGCCAGCAGCCAAATGAGCCTGGGCACAGATACGCAGTATTTT. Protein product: CASSQMSLGTDTQYF.

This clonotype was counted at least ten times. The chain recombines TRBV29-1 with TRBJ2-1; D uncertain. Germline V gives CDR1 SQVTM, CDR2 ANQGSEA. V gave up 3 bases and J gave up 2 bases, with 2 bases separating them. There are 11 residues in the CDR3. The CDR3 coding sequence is TGCAGCGTTGACCCCTACAATGAGCAGTTCTTC. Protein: CSVDPYNEQFF.

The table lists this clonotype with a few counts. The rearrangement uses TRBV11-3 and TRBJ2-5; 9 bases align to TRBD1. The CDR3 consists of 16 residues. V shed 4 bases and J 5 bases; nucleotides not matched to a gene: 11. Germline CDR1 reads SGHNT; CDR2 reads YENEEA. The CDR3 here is CASSSPGQGLWETQYF. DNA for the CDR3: TGTGCCAGCAGCTCGCCTGGACAGGGGCTTTGGGAGACCCAGTACTTC.

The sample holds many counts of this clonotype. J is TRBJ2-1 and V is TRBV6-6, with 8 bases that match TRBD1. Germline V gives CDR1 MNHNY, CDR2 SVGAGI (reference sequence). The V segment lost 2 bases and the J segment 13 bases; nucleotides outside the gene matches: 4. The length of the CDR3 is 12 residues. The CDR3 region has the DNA TGTGCCAGCAGTTACCTGGACAGGGATCAGTTCTTC. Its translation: CASSYLDRDQFF.

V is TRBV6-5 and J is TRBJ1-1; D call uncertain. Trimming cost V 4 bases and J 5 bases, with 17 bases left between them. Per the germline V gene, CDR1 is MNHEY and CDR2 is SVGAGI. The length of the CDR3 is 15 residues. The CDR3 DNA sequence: TGTGCCAGCAGTTTTGGTGGCCGTATGAGGACTGAAGCTTTCTTT. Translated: CASSFGGRMRTEAFF.

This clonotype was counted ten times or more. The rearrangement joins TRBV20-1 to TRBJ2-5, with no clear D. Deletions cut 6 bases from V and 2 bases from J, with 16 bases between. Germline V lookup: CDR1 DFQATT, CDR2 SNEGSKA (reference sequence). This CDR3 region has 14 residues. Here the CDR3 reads CSAPKADGQETQYF. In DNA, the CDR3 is TGCAGTGCCCCAAAGGCGGACGGTCAAGAGACCCAGTACTTC.